This T cell receptor (beta chain) was sequenced during a study of beta chain features in type 1 diabetes. This CDR3 spans 15 amino acids. V lost 2 bases and J lost 7; bases outside the gene matches: 4. CDR1 MGHRA and CDR2 YSYEKL come from the germline V gene. Expressed TCRB transcripts got sequenced, as all isolated RNA was reverse transcribed. Naive, central memory and regulatory T cell samples averaged around 4 million immunoSEQ reads each. Assay: immunoSEQ multiplex PCR; the TCRdb copy retains only in-frame clones and omits some. The sample gives 60,000 or so clones, roughly three fifths of which show up once; around 2.2% is in the top ten. This clone was seen a handful of times.

This sequence originates from a woman between 18 and 29 years old in good health. This rearrangement joins TRBV4-1 to TRBJ2-1, with 11 positions matching TRBD2. The sequenced sample was Tregs from blood. CDR3 region: CASSQTTSGRNEQFF. CDR3 in DNA: TGCGCCAGCAGCCAAACAACTAGCGGGAGAAATGAGCAGTTCTTC.